A single sample gave rise to the 30 T cell receptor beta chains below, sequenced in a study of blood T cell repertoires in COVID-19. The assay was immunoSEQ multiplex PCR, and TCRdb's table has in-frame clones only and misses some. The data show approximately 250,000 clones, around 80% seen once. The specimen sequenced was peripheral blood. The receptors derive from a man aged 60 to 75 with acute or convalescent COVID-19.

The V and J genes are TRBV7-6 and TRBJ2-7; tentatively, D is TRBD2 (6 bases). CDR3 length: 15 amino acids. The V gene's germline CDR1 is SGHVS and CDR2 FNYEAQ. The ends were cut back, 2 bases at V and 2 bases at J, with 13 bases in the middle. The CDR3 reads CASSLPGTGPYEQYF. CDR3 nucleotide sequence: TGTGCCAGCAGCTTACCCGGGACTGGCCCCTACGAGCAGTACTTC.

The chain recombines TRBV4-1 with TRBJ2-7; TRBD1 matches 8 bases. CDR1 MGHRA and CDR2 YSYEKL come from the germline V gene. The CDR3 contains 14 residues. V shed 1 base and J 7 bases; nucleotides not matched to a gene: 6. In nucleotides, the CDR3 is TGCGCCAGCAGCCAAGGGGCAGGGGGCGGTGAGCAGTACTTC. Encoded protein: CASSQGAGGGEQYF.

This clone was counted a single time. The V and J genes are TRBV28 and TRBJ1-1; TRBD1 matches at 9 bases. This CDR3 is built from 15 residues. Losses at the gene ends were 8 bases for V and 1 base for J; bases not matched to a gene: 8. Germline assignment: CDR1 MDHEN and CDR2 SYDVKM. The CDR3 loop is CASRTGGDGNTEAFF. In DNA form, the CDR3 reads TGTGCCAGCCGAACAGGGGGCGATGGGAACACTGAAGCTTTCTTT.

The CDR3 here is CASSQGTSGSINTGELFF. In DNA form, the CDR3 reads TGTGCCAGCAGCCAAGGGACTAGCGGGAGTATCAACACCGGGGAGCTGTTTTTT. V is TRBV4-2 and J is TRBJ2-2; 13 bases are shared with TRBD2. This CDR3 has 18 residues. With V trimmed by 1 base and J by 2 bases, 4 bases remained unmatched. Germline CDR1 LGHNA, CDR2 YNFKEQ.

The chain couples TRBV25-1 to TRBJ1-1; the match to TRBD1 covers 7 bases. J was trimmed by 4 bases and V by 5 bases; bases with no gene match: 10. The CDR3 covers 15 residues. Germline-derived CDR1 and CDR2 are MGHDK and SYGVNS. The CDR3 region has the DNA TGTGCCAGCAGTCGGGACAGCTCGGGGAGCACTGAAGCTTTCTTT. As protein: CASSRDSSGSTEAFF.

V and J are TRBV2 and TRBJ2-5; no firm D call. Deletions cut 5 bases from V and 0 bases from J, with 10 bases between. Germline lookup yields CDR1 SNHLY and CDR2 FYNNEI. The CDR3 runs to 14 residues. CDR3 sequence reads: CASSRTEYQETQYF. DNA for the CDR3: TGTGCCAGCAGTCGTACAGAATACCAAGAGACCCAGTACTTC.

The J gene is TRBJ2-7, the V gene TRBV5-6; a possible D gene is TRBD2 (5 bases). The CDR3 has 13 amino acids. Between the trimmed V and J ends, which lost 2 bases and 5 bases, there was a span of 11 bases. Germline V gene data show CDR1 as SGHDT and CDR2 as YYEEEE. The CDR3 DNA sequence: TGTGCCAGCAGCTTCCGTCCCGGGGACGAGCAGTACTTC. This sequence encodes CASSFRPGDEQYF.

The chain carries TRBV3-1 (or the pseudogene TRBV3-2) and TRBJ2-5; a possible D gene is TRBD2 (5 bases). Looked up from germline, CDR1 is LGHDT and CDR2 is YNNKEL (reference sequence). The CDR3 spans 13 residues. The V gene lost 1 base and the J gene lost 6 bases, with 9 bases spanning the gap. Here the CDR3 DNA reads TGTGCCAGCAGCCAAGTAGCGTTGAAGACCCAGTACTTC. It yields the protein CASSQVALKTQYF.

V and J are TRBV4-2 and TRBJ1-3; tentative D call: TRBD1 (6 bases). This CDR3 has 15 residues. Trimming left V 4 bases short and J 3 bases short, with 13 bases between. Looked up from germline, CDR1 is LGHNA and CDR2 is YNFKEQ. The CDR3 region is CASSPDSSFGNTIYF. The CDR3 region has the DNA TGTGCCAGCAGCCCGGACAGTTCCTTTGGAAACACCATATATTTT.

V and J are TRBV19 and TRBJ2-1, with 15 bases aligning to TRBD2. The CDR3 has 19 amino acids. Trimming cost V 10 bases and J 10 bases; bases outside gene matches: 23. Germline V gives CDR1 LNHDA, CDR2 SQIVND (reference sequence). CDR3 nucleotides: TGTGCCACCACACAACCCGGACTAGCGGGAGGGCCCTCGGGGGGCGAGCAGTTCTTC. Translated: CATTQPGLAGGPSGGEQFF.

The chain employs TRBV19 and TRBJ1-1; 8 bases line up with TRBD1. Trimming cost V 6 bases and J 4 bases; bases outside gene matches: 7. This CDR3 is 14 amino acids long. Germline V gene sequence: CDR1 LNHDA, CDR2 SQIVND (reference sequence). The chain's CDR3 is CASRSGGSGTEAFF. Written as DNA, the CDR3 is TGTGCCAGTAGGTCAGGGGGCTCGGGCACTGAAGCTTTCTTT.

The chain carries TRBV10-3 and TRBJ2-7; 9 bases fit TRBD1. The CDR3 spans 15 residues. The germline V gene has CDR1 ENHRY and CDR2 SYGVKD. V lost 3 bases to trimming and J lost 6 bases; unmatched junction nucleotides: 9. The CDR3 reads CAISDLGQGSLEQYF. In DNA, the CDR3 is TGTGCCATCAGTGACCTGGGACAGGGCAGTCTCGAGCAGTACTTC.

This clone was seen once. The chain links TRBV6-5 to TRBJ1-2, with 7 nucleotides matching TRBD1. V trimming: 5 bases; J trimming: 4 bases; junction bases outside the gene matches: 10. Germline-derived CDR1 and CDR2 are MNHEY and SVGAGI. There are 15 residues in the CDR3. The DNA of the CDR3 is TGTGCCAGCAGTCCAGAATCGACAGGGAGCTATGGCTACACCTTC. It yields the protein CASSPESTGSYGYTF.

There are a few counts of this clone. This chain links TRBV7-3 with TRBJ1-3; D unclear. In germline, CDR1 is SGHTA, CDR2 FQGTGA. V was trimmed by 5 bases and J by 3 bases, leaving 17 bases between them. This CDR3 is built from 16 residues. The CDR3 sequence: CASSPQPPGNGNTIYF. The CDR3 bases are TGTGCCAGCAGCCCACAACCGCCGGGGAATGGAAACACCATATATTTT.

This clone was counted a single time. The genes are TRBV7-9 and TRBJ2-3; 8 nucleotides agree with TRBD2. Losses at the gene ends were 5 bases for V and 4 bases for J; bases not matched to a gene: 8. This CDR3 has 15 amino acids. Germline values: CDR1 SEHNR, CDR2 FQNEAQ (reference sequence). DNA of the CDR3: TGTGCCAGCAGCCCCGCCGGGACTAGAGCAGATACGCAGTATTTT. Translating gives CASSPAGTRADTQYF.

The chain employs TRBV5-1 and TRBJ2-1; TRBD2 matches at 7 bases. The J segment lost 0 bases and the V segment lost 8 bases, leaving 8 bases of the junction unmatched. The germline gives CDR1 SGHRS, CDR2 YFSETQ. The CDR3 sequence is 15 residues long. The CDR3 spells CASRDGGSSYNEQFF. CDR3 sequence (DNA): TGCGCCAGTCGAGATGGCGGGAGCTCCTACAATGAGCAGTTCTTC.

The CDR3 region has the DNA TGTGCCAGCAGCTTTCAACAGGGGGCGGGCGAGCAGTACTTC. Its translation is CASSFQQGAGEQYF. The V call is TRBV7-2, the J call TRBJ2-7, with 9 bases that match TRBD1. Trimming at V came to 3 bases and at J to 6 bases, leaving 6 bases not matched to a gene. There are 14 residues in the CDR3. CDR1 SGHTA and CDR2 FQGNSA come from the germline V gene. The entire variable domain, with the rest obtained from reference TRBV7-2 and TRBJ2-7, is as follows: GAGVSQSPSNKVTEKGKDVELRCDPISGHTALYWYRQSLGQGLEFLIYFQGNSAPDKSGLPSDRFSAERTGGSVSTLTIQRTQQEDSAVYLCASSFQQGAGEQYFGPGTRLTVT.

This clone was seen only once. The chain carries TRBV7-2 and TRBJ1-3, with 8 bases matching TRBD1. J gave up 4 bases and V 5 bases, and 10 bases lay outside the gene matches. The CDR3 is made up of 16 amino acids. CDR1 SGHTA and CDR2 FQGNSA come from the germline V gene. CDR3 in amino acids: CASSLIHRGSGNTIYF. As DNA, the CDR3 is TGTGCCAGCAGCCTCATTCACAGGGGGTCGGGAAACACCATATATTTT.

The chain carries TRBV2 and TRBJ1-2, with TRBD1 matching over 9 bases. V trimming: 11 bases; J trimming: 3 bases; junction bases outside the gene matches: 7. The CDR3 consists of 13 residues. Per germline, CDR1 SNHLY and CDR2 FYNNEI. CDR3 in DNA: TGTGCCGGATGGACAGGGGATTACTATGGCTACACCTTC. It codes for CAGWTGDYYGYTF.

V is TRBV7-6 and J is TRBJ1-5; TRBD1 might be the D (5 bases). Germline loops: CDR1 SGHVS, CDR2 FNYEAQ. Trimming pared 0 bases from V and 3 bases from J, leaving 12 bases between. The CDR3 is 16 residues long. The CDR3 protein is CASSLAQGGPNQPQHF. CDR3 sequence (DNA): TGTGCCAGCAGCTTAGCTCAGGGAGGCCCCAATCAGCCCCAGCATTTT.

CDR3 sequence (DNA): TGTGCCAGCAGCCAACAAGGGACAGGCAATCAGCCCCAGCATTTT. Residues: CASSQQGTGNQPQHF. The J gene is TRBJ1-5, the V gene TRBV7-9, with 7 bases that match TRBD1. The CDR3 consists of 15 residues. V lost 5 bases and J lost 2; bases outside the gene matches: 6. Germline V gene lookup returns CDR1 SEHNR and CDR2 FQNEAQ (reference sequence).

V is TRBV27 and J is TRBJ1-1, with TRBD1 matching 9 bases. V lost 4 bases to trimming and J lost 5 bases; unmatched junction nucleotides: 5. CDR1 is MNHEY and CDR2 is SMNVEV in the germline V gene (reference sequence). CDR3 length equals 14 residues. CDR3 amino acids: CASSSHGQGTEAFF. The CDR3 DNA reads as TGTGCCAGCAGTTCCCACGGACAGGGGACTGAAGCTTTCTTT.

The CDR3 loop reads CASSLGQGSHYEQYF. DNA of the CDR3: TGTGCCAGCAGCTTAGGACAGGGGTCTCACTACGAGCAGTACTTC. The V gene is TRBV7-2, the J gene TRBJ2-7; 8 bases are shared with TRBD1. Germline lookup yields CDR1 SGHTA and CDR2 FQGNSA. The CDR3 consists of 15 residues. V was clipped by 1 base and J by 3 bases; unmatched bases: 5.

This clone showed up just once. The chain joins TRBV28 to TRBJ2-5; a weak D match, TRBD2 (5 bases). Trimming took off 6 bases at V and 3 bases at J, with 14 bases between the two ends. CDR3 length equals 14 residues. The germline CDR1 and CDR2 sequences are MDHEN and SYDVKM. CDR3: CASSLQTGKETQYF. The CDR3 coding sequence is TGTGCCAGCAGCCTTCAGACGGGGAAAGAGACCCAGTACTTC.

Turning to this clone: This CDR3 is also generated by other DNA sequences in the sample. The chain uses TRBV5-5 and TRBJ2-1, with no clear D. There are 15 residues in the CDR3. The V end was cut by 0 bases, the J end by 0 bases, with 7 bases between. Germline-derived CDR1 and CDR2 are SGHKS and YYEKEE (reference sequence). The DNA of the CDR3 is TGTGCCAGCAGCTTGGATGGCGGCTCCTACAATGAGCAGTTCTTC. This translates into CASSLDGGSYNEQFF.

This clone has just one count. V is TRBV7-3 and J is TRBJ1-1, with D tentatively TRBD1 (5 bases). This CDR3 is built from 14 residues. Trimming pared 0 bases from V and 1 base from J, leaving 6 bases between. Germline CDR1 is SGHTA and CDR2 is FQGTGA. CDR3 region: CASSLTGPNTEAFF. The CDR3 DNA sequence: TGTGCCAGCAGCTTAACGGGGCCGAACACTGAAGCTTTCTTT.

The rearrangement uses TRBV19 and TRBJ1-1, with a possible D match to TRBD1 (6 bases). The CDR3 has 14 amino acids. Trimming took off 5 bases at V and 1 base at J, with 11 bases between the two ends. The germline CDR1 and CDR2 sequences are LNHDA and SQIVND (reference sequence). The chain's CDR3 is CASSLGQPNTEAFF. The CDR3 DNA follows: TGTGCCAGTAGTTTGGGACAACCGAACACTGAAGCTTTCTTT. The complete variable domain, with remaining parts taken from reference TRBV19 and TRBJ1-1, reads DGGITQSPKYLFRKEGQNVTLSCEQNLNHDAMYWYRQDPGQGLRLIYYSQIVNDFQKGDIAEGYSVSREKKESFPLTVTSAQKNPTAFYLCASSLGQPNTEAFFGQGTRLTVV.

This sequence joins TRBV12-3 or TRBV12-4 and TRBJ1-1, with 8 bases fitting TRBD1. CDR3 length: 12 amino acids. The junction had 12 bases not matched to a gene; V was cut back by 10 bases and J by 11 bases. The CDR3 coding sequence is TGTGCCACCCGCGCTTCGGACAGGGTGGCTTTCTTT. Protein sequence: CATRASDRVAFF.

The genes are TRBV6-1 and TRBJ1-2; D unclear. Germline CDR1 is MNHNS and CDR2 is SASEGT. The ends were cut back, 5 bases at V and 6 bases at J, with 13 bases in the middle. The CDR3 length is 13 residues. The CDR3 sequence: CASSSVGVDGYTF. The CDR3 DNA sequence: TGTGCCAGCAGTTCCGTCGGGGTTGATGGCTACACCTTC.

This clone was detected once. The chain has TRBV5-4 and TRBJ2-1; TRBD1 aligns across 11 bases. There are 15 residues in the CDR3. V lost 3 bases, J lost 9 bases, and 8 bases stayed unmatched. Germline CDR1 is SGHNT and CDR2 is YYREEE (reference sequence). The CDR3 loop reads CASSSRTGGIGEQFF. Written as DNA, the CDR3 is TGTGCCAGCAGCTCAAGGACAGGGGGCATCGGTGAGCAGTTCTTC.